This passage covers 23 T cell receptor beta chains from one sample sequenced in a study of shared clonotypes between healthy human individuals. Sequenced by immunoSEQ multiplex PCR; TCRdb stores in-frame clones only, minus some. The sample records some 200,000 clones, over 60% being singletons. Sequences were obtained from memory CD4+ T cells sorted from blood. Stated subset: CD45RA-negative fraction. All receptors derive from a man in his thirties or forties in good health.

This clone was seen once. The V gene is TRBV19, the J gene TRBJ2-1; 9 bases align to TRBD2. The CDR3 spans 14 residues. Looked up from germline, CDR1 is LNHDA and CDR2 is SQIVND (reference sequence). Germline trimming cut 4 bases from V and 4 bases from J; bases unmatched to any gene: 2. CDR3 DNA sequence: TGTGCCAGTAGTAAACTAGCGGGTTACAATGAGCAGTTCTTC. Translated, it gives CASSKLAGYNEQFF.

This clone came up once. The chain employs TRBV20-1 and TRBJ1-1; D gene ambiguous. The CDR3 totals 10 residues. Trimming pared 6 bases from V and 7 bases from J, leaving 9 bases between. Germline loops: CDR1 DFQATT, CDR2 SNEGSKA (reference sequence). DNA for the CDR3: TGCAGTGCGGCACAGTATGAAGCTTTCTTT. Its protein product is CSAAQYEAFF.

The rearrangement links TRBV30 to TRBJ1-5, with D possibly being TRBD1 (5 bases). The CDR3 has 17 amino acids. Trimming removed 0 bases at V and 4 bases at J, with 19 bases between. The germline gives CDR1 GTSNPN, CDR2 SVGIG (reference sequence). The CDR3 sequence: CAWSVSGPVKQNQPQHF. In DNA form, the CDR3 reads TGTGCCTGGAGTGTATCGGGGCCAGTAAAACAGAATCAGCCCCAGCATTTT.

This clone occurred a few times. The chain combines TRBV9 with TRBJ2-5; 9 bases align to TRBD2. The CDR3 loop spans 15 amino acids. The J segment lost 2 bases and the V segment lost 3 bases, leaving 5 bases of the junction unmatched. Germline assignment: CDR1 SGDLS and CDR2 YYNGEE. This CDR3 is CASSDSGSRQETQYF. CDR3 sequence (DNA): TGTGCCAGCAGCGATAGCGGGAGTAGACAAGAGACCCAGTACTTC.

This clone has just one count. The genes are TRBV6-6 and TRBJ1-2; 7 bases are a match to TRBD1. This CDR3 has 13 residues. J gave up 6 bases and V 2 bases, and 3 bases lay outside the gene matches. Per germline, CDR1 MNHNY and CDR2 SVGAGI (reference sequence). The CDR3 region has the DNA TGTGCCAGCAGTTACCAACAGGGGAATGGCTACACCTTC. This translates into CASSYQQGNGYTF.

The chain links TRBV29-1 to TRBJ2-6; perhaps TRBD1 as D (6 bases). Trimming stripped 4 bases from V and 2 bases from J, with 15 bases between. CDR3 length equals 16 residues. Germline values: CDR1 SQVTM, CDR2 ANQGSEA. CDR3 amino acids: CSVVGQGTPGANVLTF. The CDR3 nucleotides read TGCAGCGTTGTGGGGCAGGGGACCCCTGGGGCCAACGTCCTGACTTTC.

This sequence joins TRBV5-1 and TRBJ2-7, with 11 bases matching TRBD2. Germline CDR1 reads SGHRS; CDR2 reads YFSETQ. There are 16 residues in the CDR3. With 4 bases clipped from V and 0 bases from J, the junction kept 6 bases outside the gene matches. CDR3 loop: CASSPKTSGNSYEQYF. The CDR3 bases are TGCGCCAGCAGCCCTAAGACTAGCGGGAACTCCTACGAGCAGTACTTC.

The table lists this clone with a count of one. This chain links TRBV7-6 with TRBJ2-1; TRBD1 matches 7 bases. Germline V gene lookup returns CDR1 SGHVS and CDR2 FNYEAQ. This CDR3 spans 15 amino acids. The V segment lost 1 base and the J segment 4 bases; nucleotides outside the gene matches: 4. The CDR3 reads CASSLVGQNYNEQFF. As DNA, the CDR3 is TGTGCCAGCAGCTTAGTGGGACAGAATTACAATGAGCAGTTCTTC. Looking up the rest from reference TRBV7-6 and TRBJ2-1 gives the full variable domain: GAGVSQSPRYKVTKRGQDVALRCDPISGHVSLYWYRQALGQGPEFLTYFNYEAQQDKSGLPNDRFSAERPEGSISTLTIQRTEQRDSAMYRCASSLVGQNYNEQFFGPGTRLTVL.

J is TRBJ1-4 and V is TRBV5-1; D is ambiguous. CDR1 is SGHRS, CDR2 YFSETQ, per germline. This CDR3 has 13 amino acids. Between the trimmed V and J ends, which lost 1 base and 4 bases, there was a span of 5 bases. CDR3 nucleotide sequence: TGCGCCAGCAGCTTGTTTTATAATGAAAAACTGTTTTTT. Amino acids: CASSLFYNEKLFF.

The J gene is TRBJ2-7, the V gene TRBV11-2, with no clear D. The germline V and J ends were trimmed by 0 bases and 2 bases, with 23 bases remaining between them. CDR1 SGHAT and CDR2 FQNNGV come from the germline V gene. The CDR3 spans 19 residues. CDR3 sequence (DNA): TGTGCCAGCAGCTTAGATCGTCGTTCGGTGGGCAGCCAGACCTACGAGCAGTACTTC. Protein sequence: CASSLDRRSVGSQTYEQYF. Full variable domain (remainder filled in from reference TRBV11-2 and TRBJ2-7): EAGVAQSPRYKIIEKRQSVAFWCNPISGHATLYWYQQILGQGPKLLIQFQNNGVVDDSQLPKDRFSAERLKGVDSTLKIQPAKLEDSAVYLCASSLDRRSVGSQTYEQYFGPGTRLTVT.

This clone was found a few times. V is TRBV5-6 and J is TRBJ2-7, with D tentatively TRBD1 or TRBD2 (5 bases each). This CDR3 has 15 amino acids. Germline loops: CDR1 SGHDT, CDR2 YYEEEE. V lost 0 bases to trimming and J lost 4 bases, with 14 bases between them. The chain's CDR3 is CASSLGPGTIYEQYF. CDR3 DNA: TGTGCCAGCAGCTTGGGCCCCGGGACCATATACGAGCAGTACTTC.

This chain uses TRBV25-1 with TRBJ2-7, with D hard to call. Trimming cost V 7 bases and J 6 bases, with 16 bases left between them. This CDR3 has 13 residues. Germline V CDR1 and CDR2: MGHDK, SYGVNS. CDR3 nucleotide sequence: TGTGCCAGCAATGACGGCATCGGCTTCGAGCAGTACTTC. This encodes CASNDGIGFEQYF.

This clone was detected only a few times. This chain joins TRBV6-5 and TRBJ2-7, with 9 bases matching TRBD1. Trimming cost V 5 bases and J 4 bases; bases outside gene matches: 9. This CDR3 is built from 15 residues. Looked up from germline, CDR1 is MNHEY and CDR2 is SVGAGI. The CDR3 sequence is CASSRPGQGRYEQYF. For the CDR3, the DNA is TGTGCCAGCAGTCGTCCGGGACAGGGAAGGTACGAGCAGTACTTC.

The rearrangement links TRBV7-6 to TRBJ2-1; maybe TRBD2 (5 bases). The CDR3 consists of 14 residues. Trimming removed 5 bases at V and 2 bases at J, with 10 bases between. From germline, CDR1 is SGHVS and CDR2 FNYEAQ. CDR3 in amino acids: CASSALGPYNEQFF. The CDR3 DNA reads TGTGCCAGCAGCGCACTAGGGCCCTACAATGAGCAGTTCTTC.

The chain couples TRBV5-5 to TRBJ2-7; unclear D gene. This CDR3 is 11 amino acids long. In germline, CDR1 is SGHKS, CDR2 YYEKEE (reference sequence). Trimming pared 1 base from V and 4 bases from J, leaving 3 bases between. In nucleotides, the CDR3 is TGTGCCAGCAGCTTGACATACGAGCAGTACTTC. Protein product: CASSLTYEQYF.

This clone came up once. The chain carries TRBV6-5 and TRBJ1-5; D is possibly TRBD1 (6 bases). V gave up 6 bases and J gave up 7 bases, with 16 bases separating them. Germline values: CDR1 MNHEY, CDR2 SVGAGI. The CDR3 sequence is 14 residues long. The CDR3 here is CASSPRGPNQPQHF. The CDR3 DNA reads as TGTGCCAGCAGCCCCAGGGGTCCCAACCAGCCCCAGCATTTT.

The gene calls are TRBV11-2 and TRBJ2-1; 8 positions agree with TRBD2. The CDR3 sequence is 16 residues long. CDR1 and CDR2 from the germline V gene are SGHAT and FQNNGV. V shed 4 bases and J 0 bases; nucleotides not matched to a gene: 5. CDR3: CASSSRGRSSYNEQFF. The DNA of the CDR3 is TGTGCCAGCAGCTCTCGCGGGAGGAGCTCCTACAATGAGCAGTTCTTC.

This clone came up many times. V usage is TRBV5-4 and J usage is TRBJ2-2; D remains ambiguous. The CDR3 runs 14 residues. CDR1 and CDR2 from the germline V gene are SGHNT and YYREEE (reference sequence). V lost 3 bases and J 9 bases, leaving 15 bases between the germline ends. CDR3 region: CASSSDGNSRELFF. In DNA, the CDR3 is TGTGCCAGCAGCTCGGACGGTAACTCCCGGGAGCTGTTTTTT.

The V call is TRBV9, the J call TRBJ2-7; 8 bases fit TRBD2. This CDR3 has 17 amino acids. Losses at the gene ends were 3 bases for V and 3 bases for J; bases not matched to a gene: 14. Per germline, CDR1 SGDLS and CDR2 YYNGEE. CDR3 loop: CASSAAEQGLGLYEQYF. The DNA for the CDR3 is TGTGCCAGCAGCGCAGCCGAACAGGGACTAGGTCTCTACGAGCAGTACTTC.

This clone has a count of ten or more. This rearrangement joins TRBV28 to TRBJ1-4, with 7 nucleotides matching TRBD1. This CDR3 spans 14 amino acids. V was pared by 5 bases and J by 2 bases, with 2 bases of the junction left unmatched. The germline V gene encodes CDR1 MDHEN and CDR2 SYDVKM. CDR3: CASSTGVTNEKLFF. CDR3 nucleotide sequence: TGTGCCAGCAGTACAGGGGTGACTAATGAAAAACTGTTTTTT.

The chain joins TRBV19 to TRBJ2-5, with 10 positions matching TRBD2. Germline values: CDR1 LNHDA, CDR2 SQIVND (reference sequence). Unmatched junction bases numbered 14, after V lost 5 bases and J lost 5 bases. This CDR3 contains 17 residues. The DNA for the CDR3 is TGTGCCAGTAGTTTTTCCGGGACTAGCGAATACGGGGAGACCCAGTACTTC. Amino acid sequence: CASSFSGTSEYGETQYF.

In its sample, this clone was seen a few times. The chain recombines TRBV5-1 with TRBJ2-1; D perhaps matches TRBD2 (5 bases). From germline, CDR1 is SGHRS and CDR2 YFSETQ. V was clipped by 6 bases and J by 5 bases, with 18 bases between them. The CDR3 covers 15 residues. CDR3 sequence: CASTLGLIGNNEQFF. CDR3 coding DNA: TGCGCCAGCACCCTTGGACTGATAGGGAACAATGAGCAGTTCTTC.

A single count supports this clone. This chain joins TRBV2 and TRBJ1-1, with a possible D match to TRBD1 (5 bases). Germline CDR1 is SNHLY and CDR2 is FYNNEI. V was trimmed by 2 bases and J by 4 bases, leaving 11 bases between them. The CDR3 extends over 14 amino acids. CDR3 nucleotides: TGTGCCAGCAGTGAACATGGGGCTGGCACTGAAGCTTTCTTT. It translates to CASSEHGAGTEAFF.